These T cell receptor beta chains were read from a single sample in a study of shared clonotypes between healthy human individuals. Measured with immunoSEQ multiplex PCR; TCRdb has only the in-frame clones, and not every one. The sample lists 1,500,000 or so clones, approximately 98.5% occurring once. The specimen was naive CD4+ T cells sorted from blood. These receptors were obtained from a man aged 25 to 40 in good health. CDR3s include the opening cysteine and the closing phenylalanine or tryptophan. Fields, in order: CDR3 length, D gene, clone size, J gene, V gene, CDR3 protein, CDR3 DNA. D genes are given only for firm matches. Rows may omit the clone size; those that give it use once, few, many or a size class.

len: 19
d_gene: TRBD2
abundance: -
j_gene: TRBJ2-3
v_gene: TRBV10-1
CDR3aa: CASSELSSGRTLTTDTQYF
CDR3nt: TGCGCCAGCAGTGAGTTATCTAGCGGCAGGACTCTTACCACAGATACGCAGTATTTT

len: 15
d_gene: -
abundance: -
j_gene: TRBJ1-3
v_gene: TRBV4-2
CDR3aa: CASSWSFDSGNTIYF
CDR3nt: TGTGCCAGCAGTTGGAGTTTCGACTCTGGAAACACCATATATTTT

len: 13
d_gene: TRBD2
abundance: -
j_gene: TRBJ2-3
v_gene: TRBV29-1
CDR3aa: CSLRTSSTDTQYF
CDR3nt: TGCAGCCTCCGGACTAGCAGTACAGATACGCAGTATTTT

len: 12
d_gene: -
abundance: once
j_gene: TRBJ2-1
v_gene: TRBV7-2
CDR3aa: CASSYSGIEQFF
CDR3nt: TGTGCCAGCAGCTACTCAGGGATTGAGCAGTTCTTC

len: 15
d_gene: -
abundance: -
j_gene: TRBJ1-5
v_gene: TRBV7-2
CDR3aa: CASSPMGDSNQPQHF
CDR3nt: TGTGCCAGCAGCCCAATGGGGGATAGCAATCAGCCCCAGCATTTT

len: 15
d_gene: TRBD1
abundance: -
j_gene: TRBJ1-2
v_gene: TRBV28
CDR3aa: CASSPPDRTNYGYTF
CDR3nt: TGTGCCAGCAGTCCCCCGGACAGGACAAACTATGGCTACACCTTC

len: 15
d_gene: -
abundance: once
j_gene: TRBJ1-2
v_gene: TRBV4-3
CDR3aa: CASSQVSTGLYGYTF
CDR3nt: TGCGCCAGCAGCCAAGTATCGACAGGCCTCTATGGCTACACCTTC

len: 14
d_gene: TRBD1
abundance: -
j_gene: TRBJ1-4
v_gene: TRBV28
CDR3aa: CASSGTDRGGKLFF
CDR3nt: TGTGCCAGCAGTGGTACCGACAGGGGAGGAAAACTGTTTTTT

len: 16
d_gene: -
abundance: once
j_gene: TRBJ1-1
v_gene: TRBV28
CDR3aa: CASSPGDRAMNTEAFF
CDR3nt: TGTGCCAGCAGTCCTGGCGACCGTGCCATGAACACTGAAGCTTTCTTT

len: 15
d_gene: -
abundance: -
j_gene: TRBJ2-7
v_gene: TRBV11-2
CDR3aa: CASSSWRPKTYEQYF
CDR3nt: TGTGCCAGCAGCTCCTGGCGGCCTAAGACCTACGAGCAGTACTTC

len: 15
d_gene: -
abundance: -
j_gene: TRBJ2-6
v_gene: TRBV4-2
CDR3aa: CASSQEQSGANVLTF
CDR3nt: TGTGCCAGCAGCCAAGAGCAGTCTGGGGCCAACGTCCTGACTTTC

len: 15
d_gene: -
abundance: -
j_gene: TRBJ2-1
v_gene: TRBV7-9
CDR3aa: CASIQLDSSYNEQFF
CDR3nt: TGTGCCAGCATCCAACTAGACAGCTCCTACAATGAGCAGTTCTTC

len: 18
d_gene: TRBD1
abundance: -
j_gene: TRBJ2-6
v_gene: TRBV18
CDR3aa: CASSPQGAHLTGANVLTF
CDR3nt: TGTGCCAGCTCACCACAGGGGGCGCATTTGACTGGGGCCAACGTCCTGACTTTC

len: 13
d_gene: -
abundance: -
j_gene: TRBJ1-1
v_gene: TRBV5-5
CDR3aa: CASSHRGLTEAFF
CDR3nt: TGTGCCAGCAGCCATCGGGGGCTCACTGAAGCTTTCTTT

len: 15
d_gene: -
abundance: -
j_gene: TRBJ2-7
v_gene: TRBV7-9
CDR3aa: CASSRGRQYDYEQYF
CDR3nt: TGTGCCAGCAGTCGCGGCCGACAGTATGACTACGAGCAGTACTTC

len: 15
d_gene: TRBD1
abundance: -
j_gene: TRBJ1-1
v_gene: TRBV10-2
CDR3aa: CASRQGRARSTEAFF
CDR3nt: TGCGCCAGCAGACAGGGGAGGGCACGTAGCACTGAAGCTTTCTTT

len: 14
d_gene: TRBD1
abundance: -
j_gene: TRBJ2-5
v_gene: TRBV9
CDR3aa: CASSVTGQQETQYF
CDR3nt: TGTGCCAGCAGCGTTACGGGACAGCAAGAGACCCAGTACTTC

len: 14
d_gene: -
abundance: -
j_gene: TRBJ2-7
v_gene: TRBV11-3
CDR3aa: CASSFGGASYEQYF
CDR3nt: TGTGCCAGCAGCTTTGGGGGGGCTTCCTACGAGCAGTACTTC

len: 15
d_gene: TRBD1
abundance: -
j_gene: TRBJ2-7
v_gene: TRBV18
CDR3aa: CASSPISGQAHEQYF
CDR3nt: TGTGCCAGCTCACCGATTTCGGGACAGGCCCACGAGCAGTACTTC

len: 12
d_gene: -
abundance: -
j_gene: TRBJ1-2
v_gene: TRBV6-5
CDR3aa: CASSQGPGGYTF
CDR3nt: TGTGCCAGCAGCCAGGGGCCTGGCGGCTACACCTTC

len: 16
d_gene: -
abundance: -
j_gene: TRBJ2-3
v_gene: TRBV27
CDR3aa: CASSAPGRRRRDTQYF
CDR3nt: TGTGCCAGCAGCGCCCCGGGACGAAGGCGACGAGATACGCAGTATTTT

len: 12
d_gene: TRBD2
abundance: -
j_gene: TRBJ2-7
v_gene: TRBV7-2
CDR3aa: CASRPGGNEQYF
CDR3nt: TGTGCCAGCAGGCCGGGAGGTAACGAGCAGTACTTC